Described below is a single T cell receptor (beta chain) sequence and its context. Its antigen is unknown. The sample holds other DNA sequences that translate to the same CDR3. The CDR3 consists of 13 residues. Germline lookup yields CDR1 SGHTA and CDR2 FQGNSA. Trimming cost V 3 bases and J 1 base, with 6 bases left between them. The sample belongs to a study of cytomegalovirus exposure and HLA in healthy donors. Overall study context: Earlier, roughly 120 million unique TCR beta sequences were recovered from about 179 million T cells by an analysis.

The study sampled nominally healthy donors, though unrecorded immune exposures were likely. PCR was performed using 60 Vbeta and 13 Jbeta primers. Data came from immunoSEQ multiplex PCR; TCRdb stores just in-frame clones and leaves some out. This table holds about 200,000 clones. Points from the study as a whole: A later analysis showed HLA-associated TCR beta chains outstripping equally common others in clonal expansion.

Input material: PBMCs. The rearrangement links TRBV7-2 to TRBJ1-1, with a weak D call TRBD1 (5 bases). The TCR originated in a man aged 25-45 years in good health and CMV-seronegative. The CDR3: CASSLTENTEAFF. The CDR3 DNA sequence: TGTGCCAGCAGCTTGACAGAGAACACTGAAGCTTTCTTT.